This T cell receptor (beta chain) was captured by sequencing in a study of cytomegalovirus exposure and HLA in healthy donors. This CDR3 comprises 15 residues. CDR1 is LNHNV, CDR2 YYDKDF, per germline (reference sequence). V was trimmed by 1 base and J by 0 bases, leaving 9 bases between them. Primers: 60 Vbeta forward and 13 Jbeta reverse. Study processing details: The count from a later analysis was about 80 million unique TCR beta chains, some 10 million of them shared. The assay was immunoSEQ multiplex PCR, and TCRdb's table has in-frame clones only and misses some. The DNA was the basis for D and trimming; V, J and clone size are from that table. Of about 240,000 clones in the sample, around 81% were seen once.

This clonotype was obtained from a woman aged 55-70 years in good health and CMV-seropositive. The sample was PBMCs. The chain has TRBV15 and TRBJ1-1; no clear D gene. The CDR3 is CATSRGGILNTEAFF. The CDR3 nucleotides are TGTGCCACCAGCAGAGGAGGCATTTTGAACACTGAAGCTTTCTTT.